This T cell receptor (beta chain) was identified during a study of cytomegalovirus exposure and HLA in healthy donors. A remark on this clone: Its antigen is not known.

Findings of the study overall: Segments of the TCR beta V type were, in most cases, productive about 90% or about 30% of the time in an earlier analysis.

V lost 2 bases to trimming and J lost 1 base, with 15 bases between them. The CDR3 covers 17 residues. CDR1 is KGHSH, CDR2 LQKENI, per germline. Vbeta (60) and Jbeta (13) primers were used in the PCR. Using immunoSEQ multiplex PCR, the repertoire was profiled, and TCRdb retains in-frame clones only, with some absent. In total, the table holds about 170,000 clones. The receptor was isolated from a young woman in good health and CMV-seropositive. The sequencing input was PBMCs. This sequence joins TRBV18 and TRBJ1-5, with D maybe TRBD1 (6 bases). The CDR3 sequence: CASSPWSGDGSNQPQHF. CDR3 bases: TGTGCCAGCTCACCATGGTCAGGGGACGGGAGCAATCAGCCCCAGCATTTT.